This TCR beta chain was identified in a study of blood T cell repertoires in COVID-19. Generated by immunoSEQ multiplex PCR, the TCRdb table keeps only in-frame clones and is missing some. The table records roughly 290,000 clones, 87% of them present only once. Germline-derived CDR1 and CDR2 are LNHDA and SQIVND (reference sequence). This CDR3 spans 15 amino acids. Trimming at V came to 5 bases and at J to 6 bases, leaving 10 bases not matched to a gene. A few counts support this clone. This TCR came from a woman between 45 and 60 years old who had recovered from COVID-19. The chain couples TRBV19 to TRBJ1-5; 7 nucleotides agree with TRBD1. Source material: peripheral blood. The CDR3 region has the DNA TGTGCCAGTAGTGCGGGACAGAGGGCGGGTCAGCCCCAGCATTTT. Its translation: CASSAGQRAGQPQHF. Combining the CDR3 with reference TRBV19 and TRBJ1-5 gives the whole variable domain DGGITQSPKYLFRKEGQNVTLSCEQNLNHDAMYWYRQDPGQGLRLIYYSQIVNDFQKGDIAEGYSVSREKKESFPLTVTSAQKNPTAFYLCASSAGQRAGQPQHFGDGTRLSIL.